This TCR beta chain originates from a study of T cell repertoires in cytomegalovirus infection. Whole-study context: In public TCR beta signatures, there were indications of both CMV infection and matching HLA type.

MiXCR, applied by TCRdb to the reads, yields one record per CDR3 protein. The top ten hold about 18% of the sample, which has about 230,000 distinct CDR3 sequences, roughly 22% seen once. Germline CDR1 and CDR2: SGHRS and YFSETQ. This CDR3 is 16 amino acids long. V gave up 2 bases and J gave up 6 bases, with 20 bases separating them. This clonotype turned up a few times. Sequences were obtained from CD8+ T cells from PBMCs. This TCR was sampled from a human donor in good health (CMV status not recorded). Some clones in this sample may be carry-over from other donors' samples. This sequence joins TRBV5-1 and TRBJ1-2; the D gene is possibly TRBD1 (6 bases). CDR3 sequence (DNA): TGCGCCAGCAGCTTTGGCGGGGGGCGCGAGTTAAATGGCTACACCTTC. Translation gives CASSFGGGRELNGYTF.